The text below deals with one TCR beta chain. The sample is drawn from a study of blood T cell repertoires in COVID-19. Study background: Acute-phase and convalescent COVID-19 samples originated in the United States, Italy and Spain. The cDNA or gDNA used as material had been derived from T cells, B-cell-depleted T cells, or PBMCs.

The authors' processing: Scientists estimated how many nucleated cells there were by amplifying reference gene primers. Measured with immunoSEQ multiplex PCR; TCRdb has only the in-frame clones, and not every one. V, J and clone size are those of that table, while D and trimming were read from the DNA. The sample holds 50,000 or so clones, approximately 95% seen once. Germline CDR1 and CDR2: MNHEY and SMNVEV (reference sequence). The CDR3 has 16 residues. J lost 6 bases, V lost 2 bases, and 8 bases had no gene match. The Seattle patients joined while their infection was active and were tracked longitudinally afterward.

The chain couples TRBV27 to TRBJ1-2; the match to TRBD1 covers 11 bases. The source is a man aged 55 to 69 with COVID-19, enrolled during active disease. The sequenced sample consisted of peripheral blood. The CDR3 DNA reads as TGTGCCAGCAGTTTAGGGACAGGGGGTATTTTTGATGGCTACACCTTC. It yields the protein CASSLGTGGIFDGYTF.